The 19 T cell receptor beta chains given below trace back to one sample, sequenced in a study of CD8+ T cells in alopecia areata. Extracted RNA was reverse transcribed, and the resulting cDNA served as sequencing template. Sequencing used immunoSEQ multiplex PCR; TCRdb keeps in-frame clones, though not all of them. The sample lists 110,000 to 150,000 clones, approximately 49% seen once, with 0.95% to 1% in the top ten. This sample comprised CD4+ T cells sorted from blood, obtained at week 0. Receptors were obtained from a human donor with alopecia areata.

The chain couples TRBV30 to TRBJ2-3; D uncertain. Germline V gives CDR1 GTSNPN, CDR2 SVGIG (reference sequence). There are 15 residues in the CDR3. The ends were cut back, 2 bases at V and 2 bases at J, with 14 bases in the middle. The chain's CDR3 is CAWSHPTTFTDTQYF. The CDR3 DNA reads TGTGCCTGGAGTCACCCCACAACATTCACAGATACGCAGTATTTT.

This clone was counted only a few times. The chain has TRBV6-5 and TRBJ2-7, with 7 positions matching TRBD1. The CDR3 runs to 14 residues. The V gene's germline CDR1 is MNHEY and CDR2 SVGAGI. V shed 0 bases, J shed 4 bases, and the junction held 3 bases outside the gene matches. The CDR3 DNA is TGTGCCAGCAGTTACTCCAAACAGGGGTACGAGCAGTACTTC. It specifies CASSYSKQGYEQYF.

The J gene is TRBJ2-7, the V gene TRBV25-1, with TRBD1 matching over 9 bases. Germline values: CDR1 MGHDK, CDR2 SYGVNS. The CDR3 loop spans 17 amino acids. Trimming cost V 4 bases and J 0 bases; bases outside gene matches: 10. For the CDR3, the DNA is TGTGCCAGCAGTGGTAGCTCCGGGACAGGGAACTCCTACGAGCAGTACTTC. The encoded protein is CASSGSSGTGNSYEQYF.

The chain joins TRBV19 to TRBJ1-3; D not resolved. Germline V gives CDR1 LNHDA, CDR2 SQIVND (reference sequence). This CDR3 spans 15 amino acids. With 3 bases removed from V and 0 bases from J, the gap between germline ends came to 9 bases. CDR3 protein: CASSIGSNSGNTIYF. DNA for the CDR3: TGTGCCAGTAGTATCGGCAGCAACTCTGGAAACACCATATATTTT.

This clone was observed a few times. The J gene is TRBJ2-2, the V gene TRBV7-8; 7 bases line up with TRBD2. V lost 7 bases and J lost 5; bases outside the gene matches: 10. The CDR3 has 15 amino acids. Germline CDR1 SGHVS, CDR2 FQNEAQ. This chain's CDR3 is CASTLGGRGTGELFF. CDR3 in DNA: TGTGCCAGCACGCTAGGAGGGAGGGGAACCGGGGAGCTGTTTTTT.

This clone showed up just a few times. V gene TRBV6-5 combines with J gene TRBJ1-2; unclear D gene. V was cut by 0 bases and J by 3 bases, with 8 bases left in between. There are 14 residues in the CDR3. Germline V gene data show CDR1 as MNHEY and CDR2 as SVGAGI. The CDR3 DNA sequence: TGTGCCAGCAGTTACTCTCGTTCCCACTATGGCTACACCTTC. Translated: CASSYSRSHYGYTF.

The chain uses TRBV27 and TRBJ2-1, with 11 bases aligning to TRBD1. CDR1 is MNHEY and CDR2 is SMNVEV in the germline V gene (reference sequence). Unmatched junction bases numbered 5, after V lost 3 bases and J lost 7 bases. The CDR3 extends over 15 amino acids. The CDR3, as DNA: TGTGCCAGCAGTTTTGTCGGGGACAGGGGGAATGAGCAGTTCTTC. Protein sequence: CASSFVGDRGNEQFF.

This chain links TRBV25-1 with TRBJ2-3; 10 nucleotides align to TRBD1. Germline V CDR1 and CDR2: MGHDK, SYGVNS. CDR3 length: 15 residues. J gave up 4 bases and V 5 bases, and 6 bases lay outside the gene matches. CDR3 sequence reads: CASSRQGAVADTQYF. The CDR3 region has the DNA TGTGCCAGCAGTCGACAGGGGGCAGTCGCAGATACGCAGTATTTT.

This clone was seen just once. The chain links TRBV19 to TRBJ2-1, with a tentative D call TRBD2 (7 bases). Germline-derived CDR1 and CDR2 are LNHDA and SQIVND (reference sequence). V was shortened by 10 bases and J by 2 bases, with 12 bases between the two germline ends. This CDR3 is 13 amino acids long. CDR3 sequence (DNA): TGTGCCACCCGGGGGGCGGCCTACAATGAGCAGTTCTTC. It specifies CATRGAAYNEQFF. Together with reference TRBV19 and TRBJ2-1, the CDR3 gives the full variable domain: DGGITQSPKYLFRKEGQNVTLSCEQNLNHDAMYWYRQDPGQGLRLIYYSQIVNDFQKGDIAEGYSVSREKKESFPLTVTSAQKNPTAFYLCATRGAAYNEQFFGPGTRLTVL.

The rearrangement joins TRBV4-1 to TRBJ2-2, with a tentative D call TRBD1 (6 bases). Germline V gives CDR1 MGHRA, CDR2 YSYEKL. The CDR3 has 16 residues. The V end lost 0 bases, the J end lost 4 bases, and 12 bases lay between the germline ends. The CDR3 loop reads CASSQDPGVATGELFF. CDR3 DNA: TGCGCCAGCAGCCAAGATCCAGGGGTCGCCACCGGGGAGCTGTTTTTT.

This clone was found a few times. The chain uses TRBV25-1 and TRBJ2-2, with D hard to call. Looked up from germline, CDR1 is MGHDK and CDR2 is SYGVNS. With 2 bases removed from V and 6 bases from J, the gap between germline ends came to 10 bases. The CDR3 has 14 amino acids. DNA for the CDR3: TGTGCCAGCAGTGAAGTCCATCGGTCCGGGGAGCTGTTTTTT. This gives the protein CASSEVHRSGELFF. The full variable domain, with the rest looked up from reference TRBV25-1 and TRBJ2-2, is EADIYQTPRYLVIGTGKKITLECSQTMGHDKMYWYQQDPGMELHLIHYSYGVNSTEKGDLSSESTVSRIRTEHFPLTLESARPSHTSQYLCASSEVHRSGELFFGEGSRLTVL.

V is TRBV7-2 and J is TRBJ1-1; 8 nucleotides align to TRBD1. CDR3 length: 14 residues. V was clipped by 2 bases and J by 5 bases; unmatched bases: 4. Germline V lookup: CDR1 SGHTA, CDR2 FQGNSA. In nucleotides, the CDR3 is TGTGCCAGCAGCTTACAGGGGGCTAAAACTGAAGCTTTCTTT. It translates to CASSLQGAKTEAFF.

This clone turned up a few times. The chain carries TRBV9 and TRBJ1-1; D uncertain. This CDR3 region has 14 residues. Germline assignment: CDR1 SGDLS and CDR2 YYNGEE. The germline V and J ends were trimmed by 0 bases and 1 base, with 7 bases remaining between them. CDR3 sequence reads: CASSVDAPNTEAFF. In DNA, the CDR3 is TGTGCCAGCAGCGTAGATGCCCCGAACACTGAAGCTTTCTTT.

J is TRBJ2-7 and V is TRBV27; D remains unclear. The germline V gene encodes CDR1 MNHEY and CDR2 SMNVEV (reference sequence). V was clipped by 3 bases and J by 0 bases, with 6 bases between them. This CDR3 has 13 amino acids. The CDR3 nucleotides are TGTGCCAGCAGTTTTTTGAGCTCCTACGAGCAGTACTTC. This translates into CASSFLSSYEQYF.

This clone was counted a few times. The chain carries TRBV5-4 and TRBJ2-3; no clear D. CDR3 size: 14 residues. Trimming left V 2 bases short and J 1 base short, with 8 bases between. CDR1 is SGHNT, CDR2 YYREEE, per germline (reference sequence). CDR3 in amino acids: CASSFRARTDTQYF. CDR3 bases: TGTGCCAGCAGCTTCCGAGCCCGCACAGATACGCAGTATTTT. Filled out from reference TRBV5-4 and TRBJ2-3, the complete variable domain reads ETGVTQSPTHLIKTRGQQVTLRCSSQSGHNTVSWYQQALGQGPQFIFQYYREEENGRGNFPPRFSGLQFPNYSSELNVNALELDDSALYLCASSFRARTDTQYFGPGTRLTVL.

The gene calls are TRBV6-1 and TRBJ2-3; possibly TRBD2 for D (6 bases). The V end was cut by 4 bases, the J end by 2 bases, with 16 bases between. The germline gives CDR1 MNHNS, CDR2 SASEGT. The CDR3 sequence is 16 residues long. The CDR3 coding sequence is TGTGCCAGCAGTGGTGCGGGGCGGCCTTACACAGATACGCAGTATTTT. Translation gives CASSGAGRPYTDTQYF.

This clone has a count of ten or more. The V call is TRBV28, the J call TRBJ1-2; D unresolved. This CDR3 has 13 residues. Trimming removed 1 base from V and 5 bases from J, with 8 bases in between. From germline, CDR1 is MDHEN and CDR2 SYDVKM. The CDR3 DNA follows: TGTGCCAGCAGTTTATCCGGGGTATATGGCTACACCTTC. This gives the protein CASSLSGVYGYTF.

This clone was picked up a small number of times. J is TRBJ1-5 and V is TRBV27; the match to TRBD1 covers 7 bases. CDR1 and CDR2 (germline): MNHEY, SMNVEV (reference sequence). The J segment lost 6 bases and the V segment lost 5 bases, leaving 4 bases of the junction unmatched. This CDR3 has 13 residues. The CDR3 DNA follows: TGTGCCAGCAGTGGGGGACAGTTTCAGCCCCAGCATTTT. Translation gives CASSGGQFQPQHF.

CDR3 sequence reads: CASRGGGVYGYTF. CDR3 DNA: TGTGCCAGCAGGGGAGGGGGCGTCTATGGCTACACCTTC. The J gene is TRBJ1-2, the V gene TRBV6-6; 7 bases are a match to TRBD1. CDR1 MNHNY and CDR2 SVGAGI come from the germline V gene (reference sequence). The V segment lost 6 bases and the J segment 4 bases; nucleotides outside the gene matches: 5. This CDR3 comprises 13 residues.